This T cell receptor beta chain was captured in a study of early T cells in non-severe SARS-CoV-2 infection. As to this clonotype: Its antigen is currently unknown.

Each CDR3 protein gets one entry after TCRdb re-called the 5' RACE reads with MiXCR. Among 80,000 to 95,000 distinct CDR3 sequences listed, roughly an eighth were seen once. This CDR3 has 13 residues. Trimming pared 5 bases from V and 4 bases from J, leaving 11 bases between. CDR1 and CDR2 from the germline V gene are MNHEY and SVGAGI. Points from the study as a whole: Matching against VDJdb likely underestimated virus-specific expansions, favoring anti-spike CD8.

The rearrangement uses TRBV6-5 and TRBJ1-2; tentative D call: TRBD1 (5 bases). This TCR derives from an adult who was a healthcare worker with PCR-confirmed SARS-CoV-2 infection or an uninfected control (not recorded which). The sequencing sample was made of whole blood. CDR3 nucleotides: TGTGCCAGCAGTATGGGGGACTTCTATGGCTACACCTTC. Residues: CASSMGDFYGYTF.